This T cell receptor beta chain originates from a study of T-cell reconstitution after alpha-beta-depleted transplantation in children (dated by TCRdb to between 2015 and 2016). Study-level background: Using TCR repertoire profiling, the study followed T-cell immune reconstitution in a quantitative way in children after TCRalphabeta/CD19-depleted allogeneic hematopoietic cell transplantation.

Library preparation was by PCR. The sequencing machine was an Illumina HiSeq 2500. TCR libraries were prepared with molecular barcoding, using unique molecular identifiers to normalize TCRbeta repertoire quantification. Using fastp trimming at Q25 and MiXCR clonotype assembly, TCRdb reanalyzed the public sequencing data and kept in-frame beta chains. Rows matching on CDR3 protein sequence are summarized as one entry with the most common DNA and genes. Here the sample has 150,000 to 250,000 distinct CDR3 sequences; roughly 6.3% occur a single time. The top ten clones comprise 4.5% of the sample. This clonotype is medium-sized (0.01 to 0.1%). Its binding antigen is unknown. Base qualities are not recorded, but no much larger clone differs from it by a single base. Overall study results and their limits: Apparently early alphabetaT-cell count recovery about two months after transplant reportedly relied on only several hundred rapidly expanded clones derived from non-depleted graft cells. In some patients, the high TCRbeta diversity seen at day 60 was put down to recipient T cells and intrathymic progenitors that had survived conditioning. The frequencies of hyperexpanded clones fell over the following months, and after one year, T-cell counts and TCRbeta diversity were mostly attributed to newly produced T cells.

CDR1 MGHRA and CDR2 YSYEKL are derived from the germline V gene. V is clipped by 6 bases and J by 3 bases, and the sequence between their germline boundaries is 5 bases long. Including cysteine and phenylalanine, the CDR3 has 11 amino acids. Just CDR3 DNA is preserved here, 33 bases in frame from base 1. The treatment or condition label, read with the paper, signifies: allogeneic hematopoietic cell transplantation with graft depleted of TCRalphabeta T cells and CD19 B cells. The children who served as transplant recipients had been given grafts of TCRalphabeta/CD19-depleted allogeneic hematopoietic cells.

Source: PBMCs, taken before TCRalphabeta/CD19-depleted stem cell transplant. This chain joins TRBV4-1 to TRBJ1-1; no D gene call is confident. This clonotype was sampled from a girl less than two years old with combined immunodeficiency, due to receive a stem cell transplant. Read as DNA, the sequence is TGCGCCAGCAGTGTGGACACTGAAGCTTTCTTT. Translated, this gives CASSVDTEAFF.